The entry below describes one T cell receptor beta chain. Its antigen target is currently unknown. Per-base quality was not reported, and no clone a single base away is much larger than it. The library was generated by the immunoSEQ multiplex PCR assay. TCRdb obtained this table from immuneACCESS and retained in-frame rearrangements with V and J assigned. These tables miss some clones; where compared with another copy, unresolved V genes account for less than half of the shortfall, and the remainder is unexplained. The sample table lists 35,000 to 45,000 clones, under 90% of them with a count of one. The ten largest clones add up to 4.7% of the sample. This sample stems from a study of T cell changes during pregnancy in multiple sclerosis (dated 2019 in TCRdb). Regarding the complete study: Changes in the T cell repertoire over the course of pregnancy were examined in this study in women with multiple sclerosis.

V is cut by 0 bases and J by 4 bases, and the space between the germline ends is 9 bases. CDR1 and CDR2 are read off the germline V gene (reference sequence) as LNHDA and SQIVND. The cysteine opens and the phenylalanine closes a CDR3 of 14 amino acids. Only CDR3 DNA is held: 42 bases, read in frame from base 1. The specimen was peripheral blood, collected in the second trimester of pregnancy. Recombination connected TRBV19 to TRBJ1-2, with an unclear D gene assignment. The clonotype comes from a female donor in good health, enrolled as a control in a pregnancy study. CDR3 reads: CASSIDRRPYGYTF. The nucleotides read TGTGCCAGTAGTATAGATCGGCGGCCCTATGGCTACACCTTC. This CDR3, with the reference TRBV19 and TRBJ1-2 proteins standing in past its ends, gives the full variable domain DGGITQSPKYLFRKEGQNVTLSCEQNLNHDAMYWYRQDPGQGLRLIYYSQIVNDFQKGDIAEGYSVSREKKESFPLTVTSAQKNPTAFYLCASSIDRRPYGYTFGSGTRLTVV.